This TCR beta chain was sequenced in a study of cytomegalovirus exposure and HLA in healthy donors. Whole-study findings and limits: Roughly uniform depth of sequencing across donors was assumed in presence/absence analyses. Most of the CMV-associated TCR beta chains (in a later analysis) appeared to be HLA-restricted. The productive fraction for most TCR beta V segments was about 87% or about 30% in an earlier analysis.

Of note for this clone: Its antigen is unidentified.

PCR primers comprised 60 Vbeta and 13 Jbeta primers. The table came from immunoSEQ multiplex PCR; TCRdb's copy has only in-frame clones and leaves some out. This sample has about 140,000 clones, with just under 80% found just once. The CDR3 extends over 14 amino acids. V was shortened by 3 bases and J by 1 base, with 9 bases between the two germline ends. Per the germline V gene, CDR1 is ENHRY and CDR2 is SYGVKD. The receptor was isolated from a man younger than 45 in good health and CMV-seronegative. The chain couples TRBV10-3 to TRBJ1-1; D unclear. The sequenced sample consisted of PBMCs. As DNA, the CDR3 is TGTGCCATCAGTGATGAACTTCCGAACACTGAAGCTTTCTTT. This gives the protein CAISDELPNTEAFF.